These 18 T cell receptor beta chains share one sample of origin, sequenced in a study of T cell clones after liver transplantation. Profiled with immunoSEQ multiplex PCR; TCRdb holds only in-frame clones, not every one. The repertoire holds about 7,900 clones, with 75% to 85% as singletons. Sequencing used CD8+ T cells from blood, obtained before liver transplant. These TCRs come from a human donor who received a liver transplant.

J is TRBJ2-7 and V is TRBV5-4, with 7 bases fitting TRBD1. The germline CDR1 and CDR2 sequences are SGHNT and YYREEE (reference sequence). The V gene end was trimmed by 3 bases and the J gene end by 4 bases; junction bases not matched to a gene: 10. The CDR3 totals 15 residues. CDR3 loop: CASSSDTGDPYEQYF. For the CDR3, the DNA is TGTGCCAGCAGCTCAGATACAGGGGACCCTTACGAGCAGTACTTC.

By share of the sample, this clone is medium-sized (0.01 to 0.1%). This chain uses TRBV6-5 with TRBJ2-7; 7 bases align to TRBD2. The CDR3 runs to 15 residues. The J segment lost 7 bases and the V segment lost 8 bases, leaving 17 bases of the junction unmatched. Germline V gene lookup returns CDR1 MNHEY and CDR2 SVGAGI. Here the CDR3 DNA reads TGTGCCAGCTCTCTAGGGGAGGGATTTAGGTCGGAGCAGTACTTC. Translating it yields CASSLGEGFRSEQYF.

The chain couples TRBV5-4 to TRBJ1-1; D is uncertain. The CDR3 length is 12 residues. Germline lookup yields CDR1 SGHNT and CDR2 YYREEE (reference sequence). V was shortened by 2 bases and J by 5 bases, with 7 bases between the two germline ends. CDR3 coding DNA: TGTGCCAGCAGCTTAAGAGGGACTGAAGCTTTCTTT. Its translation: CASSLRGTEAFF. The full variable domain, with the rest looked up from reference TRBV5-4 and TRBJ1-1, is ETGVTQSPTHLIKTRGQQVTLRCSSQSGHNTVSWYQQALGQGPQFIFQYYREEENGRGNFPPRFSGLQFPNYSSELNVNALELDDSALYLCASSLRGTEAFFGQGTRLTVV.

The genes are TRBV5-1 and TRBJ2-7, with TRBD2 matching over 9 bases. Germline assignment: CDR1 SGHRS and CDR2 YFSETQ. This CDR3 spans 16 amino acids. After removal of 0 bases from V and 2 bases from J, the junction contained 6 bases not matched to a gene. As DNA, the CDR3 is TGCGCCAGCAGCTTGGGAGTTAGCGGGAGCACCTACGAGCAGTACTTC. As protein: CASSLGVSGSTYEQYF.

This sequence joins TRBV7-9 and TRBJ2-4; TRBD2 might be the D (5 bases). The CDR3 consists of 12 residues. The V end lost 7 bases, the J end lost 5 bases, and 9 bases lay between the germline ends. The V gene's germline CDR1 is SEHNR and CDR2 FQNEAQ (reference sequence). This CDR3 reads CASTLGENIQYF. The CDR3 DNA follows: TGTGCCAGCACCCTGGGAGAAAACATTCAGTACTTC.

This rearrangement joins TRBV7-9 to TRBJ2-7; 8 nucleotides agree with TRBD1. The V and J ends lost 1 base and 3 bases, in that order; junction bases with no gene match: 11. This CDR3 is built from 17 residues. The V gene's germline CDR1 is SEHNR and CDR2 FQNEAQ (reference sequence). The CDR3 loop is CASSLGRQGASNYEQYF. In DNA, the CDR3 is TGTGCCAGCAGCTTAGGTCGGCAGGGGGCTTCAAACTACGAGCAGTACTTC.

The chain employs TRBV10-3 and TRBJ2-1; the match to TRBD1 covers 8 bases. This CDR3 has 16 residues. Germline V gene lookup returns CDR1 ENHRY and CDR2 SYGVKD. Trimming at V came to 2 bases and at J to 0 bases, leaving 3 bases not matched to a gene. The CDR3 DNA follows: TGTGCCATCAGTGAGGATACAGGGGGCTCCTACAATGAGCAGTTCTTC. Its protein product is CAISEDTGGSYNEQFF.

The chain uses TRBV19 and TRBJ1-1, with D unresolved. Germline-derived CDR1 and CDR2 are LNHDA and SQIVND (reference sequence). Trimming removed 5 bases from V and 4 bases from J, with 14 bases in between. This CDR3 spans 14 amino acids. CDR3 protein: CASSRLLWLTEAFF. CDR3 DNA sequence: TGTGCCAGTAGTCGCCTTCTTTGGCTCACTGAAGCTTTCTTT. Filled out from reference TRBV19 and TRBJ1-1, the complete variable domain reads DGGITQSPKYLFRKEGQNVTLSCEQNLNHDAMYWYRQDPGQGLRLIYYSQIVNDFQKGDIAEGYSVSREKKESFPLTVTSAQKNPTAFYLCASSRLLWLTEAFFGQGTRLTVV.

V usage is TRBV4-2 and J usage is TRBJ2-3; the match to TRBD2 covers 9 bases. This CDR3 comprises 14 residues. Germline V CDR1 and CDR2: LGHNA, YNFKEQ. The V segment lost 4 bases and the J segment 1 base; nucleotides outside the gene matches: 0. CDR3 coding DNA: TGTGCCAGCAGCCTAGCGGGGGGCACAGATACGCAGTATTTT. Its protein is CASSLAGGTDTQYF.

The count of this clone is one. CDR3 bases: TGCGCCAGCACCCCGAAAGGTAGCGATAACACCGGGGAGCTGTTTTTT. Translating it yields CASTPKGSDNTGELFF. This sequence joins TRBV23-1 and TRBJ2-2; D may be TRBD2 (5 bases). TRBV23-1 is marked as an open reading frame, function uncertain. The CDR3 loop spans 16 amino acids. With 7 bases removed from V and 2 bases from J, the gap between germline ends came to 17 bases.

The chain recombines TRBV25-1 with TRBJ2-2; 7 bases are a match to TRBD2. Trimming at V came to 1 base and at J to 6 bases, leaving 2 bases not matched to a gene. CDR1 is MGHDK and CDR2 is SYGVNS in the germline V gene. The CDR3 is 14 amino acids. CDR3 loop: CASSESAGAGELFF. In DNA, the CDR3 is TGTGCCAGCAGTGAATCGGCGGGAGCCGGGGAGCTGTTTTTT.

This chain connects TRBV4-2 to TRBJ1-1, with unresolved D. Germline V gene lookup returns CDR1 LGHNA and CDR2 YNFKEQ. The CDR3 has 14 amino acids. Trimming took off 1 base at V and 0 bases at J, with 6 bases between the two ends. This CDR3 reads CASSQASVNTEAFF. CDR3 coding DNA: TGTGCCAGCAGCCAAGCATCAGTGAACACTGAAGCTTTCTTT.

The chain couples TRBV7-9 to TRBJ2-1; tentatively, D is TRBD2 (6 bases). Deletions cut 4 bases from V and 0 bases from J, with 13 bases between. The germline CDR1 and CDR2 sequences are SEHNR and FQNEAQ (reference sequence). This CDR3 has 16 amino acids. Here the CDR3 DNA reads TGTGCCAGCAGCTCTAGCGTCAAAAGCTCCTACAATGAGCAGTTCTTC. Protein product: CASSSSVKSSYNEQFF.

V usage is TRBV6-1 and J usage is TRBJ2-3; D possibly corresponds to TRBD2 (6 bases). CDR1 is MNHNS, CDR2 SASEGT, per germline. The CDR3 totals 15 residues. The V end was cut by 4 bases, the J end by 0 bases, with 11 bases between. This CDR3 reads CASSVGAGSTDTQYF. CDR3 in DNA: TGTGCCAGCAGTGTAGGGGCGGGGAGCACAGATACGCAGTATTTT.

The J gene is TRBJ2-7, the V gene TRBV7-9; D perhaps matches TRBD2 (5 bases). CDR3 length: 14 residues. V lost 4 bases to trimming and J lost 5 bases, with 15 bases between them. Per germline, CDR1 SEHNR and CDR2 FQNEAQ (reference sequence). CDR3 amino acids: CASSSSGLPDEQYF. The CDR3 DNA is TGTGCCAGCAGCTCCAGCGGCCTACCCGACGAGCAGTACTTC.

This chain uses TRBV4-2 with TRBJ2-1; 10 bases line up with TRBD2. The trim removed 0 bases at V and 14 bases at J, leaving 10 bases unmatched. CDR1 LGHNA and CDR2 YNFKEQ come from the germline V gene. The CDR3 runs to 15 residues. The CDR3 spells CASSQDSLGGLAKFF. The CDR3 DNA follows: TGTGCCAGCAGCCAAGATTCGCTCGGGGGACTAGCGAAGTTCTTC.

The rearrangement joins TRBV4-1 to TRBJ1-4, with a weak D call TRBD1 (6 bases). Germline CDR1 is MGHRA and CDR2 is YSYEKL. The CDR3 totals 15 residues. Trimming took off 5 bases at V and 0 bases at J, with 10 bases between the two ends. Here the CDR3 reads CASSEGQATNEKLFF. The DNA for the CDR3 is TGCGCCAGCAGCGAGGGACAAGCAACTAATGAAAAACTGTTTTTT.

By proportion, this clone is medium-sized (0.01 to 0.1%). The CDR3 reads CASSWTANTEAFF. The CDR3, as DNA: TGTGCCAGCAGCTGGACAGCAAACACTGAAGCTTTCTTT. V gene TRBV5-4 combines with J gene TRBJ1-1; maybe TRBD1 (6 bases). The V end was cut by 3 bases, the J end by 2 bases, with 8 bases between. The CDR3 runs 13 residues. CDR1 SGHNT and CDR2 YYREEE come from the germline V gene (reference sequence).